A selection of T cell receptor beta chains follows, all from one sample in a study of OX40 agonist ivuxolimab in advanced cancers. Profiled with immunoSEQ multiplex PCR; TCRdb holds only in-frame clones, not every one. Among roughly 71,000 clones listed, 84% were seen once. The sequencing used CD4+ or CD8+ T cells sorted from blood, collected in a trial of the OX40 agonist ivuxolimab. The receptors shown here come from an adult with an advanced solid tumor such as melanoma, head and neck, liver or kidney cancer. The CDR3 runs from the conserved cysteine through the conserved F or W. A D gene is named only where the DNA matches it firmly. Not all rows give a size; the values are once, few, many and, for expanded clones, a class.

d_gene	abundance	len	v_gene	j_gene	CDR3nt	CDR3aa
-	-	16	TRBV9	TRBJ2-5	TGTGCCAGCAGCGTAGACCAGGGGCTGGCTTGGGAGACCCAGTACTTC	CASSVDQGLAWETQYF
-	few	14	TRBV6-5	TRBJ2-7	TGTGCCAGCAGTTACTCGGCTGTGGCCTACGAGCAGTACTTC	CASSYSAVAYEQYF
-	-	15	TRBV5-1	TRBJ2-5	TGCGCCAGCTGCGCGGCAGGAGCTTTTCGGGAGACCCAGTACTTC	CASCAAGAFRETQYF
TRBD1	-	15	TRBV5-1	TRBJ1-3	TGCGCCAGCAGCTCTACAGGGGCGACTGGAAACACCATATATTTT	CASSSTGATGNTIYF
-	medium-sized	15	TRBV28	TRBJ1-5	TGTGCCAGCAGTCCGATTCAGGGAGGCAATCAGCCCCAGCATTTT	CASSPIQGGNQPQHF
-	-	12	TRBV19	TRBJ2-3	TGTGCCAGTAGTAGGATGGGAGATACGCAGTATTTT	CASSRMGDTQYF
TRBD1	once	18	TRBV19	TRBJ2-6	TGTGCCAGTAGTCCTCGACAGGGGGTAGCCCCTGGGGCCAACGTCCTGACTTTC	CASSPRQGVAPGANVLTF
-	-	14	TRBV7-2	TRBJ1-1	TGTGCCAGCAGCTTATACGGCAGCAACACTGAAGCTTTCTTT	CASSLYGSNTEAFF
TRBD1	few	15	TRBV19	TRBJ2-7	TGTGCCAGTAGTCTGGTCGGACAGGGTCGCTACGAGCAGTACTTC	CASSLVGQGRYEQYF
-	-	12	TRBV6-1	TRBJ2-7	TGTGCCAGCAGTGAGTTGGGGAACGAGCAGTACTTC	CASSELGNEQYF
TRBD2	-	13	TRBV7-2	TRBJ2-7	TGTGCCAGCAGCTTGGGACTAGACTCCGAGCAGTACTTC	CASSLGLDSEQYF
TRBD2	once	15	TRBV5-1	TRBJ2-2	TGCGCCAGCAGCGAGGGACTAGCGGGAGCCGGGGAGCTGTTTTTT	CASSEGLAGAGELFF
TRBD1	-	14	TRBV9	TRBJ1-5	TGTGCCAGCAGCGCCACAGGGGGAAATCAGCCCCAGCATTTT	CASSATGGNQPQHF
-	-	12	TRBV5-1	TRBJ2-2	TGCGCCAGCAGCTTGGACACCGGGGAGCTGTTTTTT	CASSLDTGELFF
TRBD1	-	14	TRBV18	TRBJ2-7	TGTGCCAGCTCACCAGGGACAGGGATCTACGAGCAGTACTTC	CASSPGTGIYEQYF
-	once	12	TRBV7-9	TRBJ1-2	TGTGCCAGCAGGCCCAGGGAGGATGGCTACACCTTC	CASRPREDGYTF
TRBD1	-	16	TRBV7-2	TRBJ1-5	TGTGCCAGCAGCTTAGCGGGGGGACAGCTCAATCAGCCCCAGCATTTT	CASSLAGGQLNQPQHF
-	few	11	TRBV5-1	TRBJ2-1	TGCGCCAGCAGCCCGAACTATGAGCAGTTCTTC	CASSPNYEQFF
-	-	15	TRBV7-2	TRBJ2-3	TGTGCCAGCAGCTTAGACCTGATCGAAACAGATACGCAGTATTTT	CASSLDLIETDTQYF
TRBD1	-	17	TRBV7-9	TRBJ2-7	TGTGCCAGCAGCTTAGAGGGTGGGACAGGGCGCTCCTACGAGCAGTACTTC	CASSLEGGTGRSYEQYF
TRBD2	many	15	TRBV7-3	TRBJ2-3	TGTGCCAGCAGCTTAGGTCTCGGGCGGGAGGCTACGCAGTATTTT	CASSLGLGREATQYF
TRBD2	few	17	TRBV5-1	TRBJ2-1	TGCGCCAGCAGCTATACAGGACTAGCGGGAGTCTACAATGAGCAGTTCTTC	CASSYTGLAGVYNEQFF
-	few	12	TRBV2	TRBJ2-7	TGTGCCAGCGAGTGGCAGTCCTACGAGCAGTACTTC	CASEWQSYEQYF
-	-	15	TRBV7-2	TRBJ2-1	TGTGCCAGCAGTACCGGGACATTCTCCTACAATGAGCAGTTCTTC	CASSTGTFSYNEQFF
-	-	16	TRBV7-2	TRBJ1-5	TGTGCCAGCAGCTATGAACCACAGCAAAGCAATCAGCCCCAGCATTTT	CASSYEPQQSNQPQHF
-	-	15	TRBV28	TRBJ1-2	TGTGCCAGCAGTTGGTACCTTCGGGGGGCGGATGGCTACACCTTC	CASSWYLRGADGYTF
TRBD1	once	15	TRBV28	TRBJ1-1	TGTGCCAGCAGCCCTTCAAGCAGGGGGAGAACTGAAGCTTTCTTT	CASSPSSRGRTEAFF
-	-	13	TRBV4-2	TRBJ1-1	TGTGCCAGCAGCCAAGATGAACTCACTGAAGCTTTCTTT	CASSQDELTEAFF
-	-	13	TRBV5-6	TRBJ2-1	TGTGCCAGCAGCTTTGCTTATAGTAATGAGCAGTTCTTC	CASSFAYSNEQFF
-	-	13	TRBV19	TRBJ1-1	TGTGCCAGTAGTATAGGAGACAGCCTTGAAGCTTTCTTT	CASSIGDSLEAFF
-	-	15	TRBV19	TRBJ1-1	TGTGCCAGTAGTATAGATAGGGGAACCTCCACTGAAGCTTTCTTT	CASSIDRGTSTEAFF